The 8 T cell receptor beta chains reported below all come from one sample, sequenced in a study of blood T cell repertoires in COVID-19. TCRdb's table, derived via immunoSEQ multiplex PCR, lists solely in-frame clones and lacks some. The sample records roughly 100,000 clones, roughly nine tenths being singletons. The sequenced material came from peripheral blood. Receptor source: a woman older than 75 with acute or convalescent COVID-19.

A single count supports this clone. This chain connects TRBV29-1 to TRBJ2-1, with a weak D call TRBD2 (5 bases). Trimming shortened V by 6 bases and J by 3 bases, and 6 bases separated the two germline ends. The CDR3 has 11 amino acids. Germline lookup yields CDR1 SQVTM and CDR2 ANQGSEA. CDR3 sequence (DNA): TGCAGCGTACGGGACTACAATGAGCAGTTCTTC. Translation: CSVRDYNEQFF.

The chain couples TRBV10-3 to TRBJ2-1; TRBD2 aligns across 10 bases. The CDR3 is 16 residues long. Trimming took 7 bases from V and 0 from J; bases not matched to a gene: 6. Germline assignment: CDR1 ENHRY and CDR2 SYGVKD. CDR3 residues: CAIKTGTSDSYNEQFF. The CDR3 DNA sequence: TGTGCCATCAAAACCGGGACTAGCGACTCCTACAATGAGCAGTTCTTC.

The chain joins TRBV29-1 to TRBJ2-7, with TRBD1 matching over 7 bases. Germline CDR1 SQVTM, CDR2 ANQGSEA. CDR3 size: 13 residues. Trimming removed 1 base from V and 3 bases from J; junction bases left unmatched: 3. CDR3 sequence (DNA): TGCAGCGTTGAAGGAGGACAGGTCTACGAGCAGTACTTC. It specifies CSVEGGQVYEQYF.

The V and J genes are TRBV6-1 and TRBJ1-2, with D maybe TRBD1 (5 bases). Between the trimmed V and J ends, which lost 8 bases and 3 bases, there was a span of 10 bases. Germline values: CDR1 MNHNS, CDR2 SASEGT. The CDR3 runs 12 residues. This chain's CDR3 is CASVGHDYGYTF. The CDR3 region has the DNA TGTGCCAGCGTTGGACACGACTATGGCTACACCTTC.

The CDR3 sequence: CASSQQGYGYTF. In DNA form, the CDR3 reads TGTGCCAGCAGTCAACAGGGCTATGGCTACACCTTC. This sequence joins TRBV6-5 and TRBJ1-2; tentative D call: TRBD1 (6 bases). CDR3 length equals 12 residues. Looked up from germline, CDR1 is MNHEY and CDR2 is SVGAGI. V gave up 5 bases and J gave up 4 bases, with 8 bases separating them.

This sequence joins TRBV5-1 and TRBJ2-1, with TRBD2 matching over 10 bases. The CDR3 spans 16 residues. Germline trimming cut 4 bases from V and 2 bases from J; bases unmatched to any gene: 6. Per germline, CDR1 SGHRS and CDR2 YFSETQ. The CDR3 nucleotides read TGCGCCAGCAGCCCCGGACTAGCGGCGACCTACAATGAGCAGTTCTTC. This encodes CASSPGLAATYNEQFF.

The CDR3 is CASSVTGTGVTGELFF. CDR3 sequence (DNA): TGCGCCAGCAGCGTAACCGGGACAGGGGTCACCGGGGAGCTGTTTTTT. The rearrangement joins TRBV5-1 to TRBJ2-2, with 10 bases identical to TRBD1. The CDR3 length is 16 residues. Unmatched junction bases numbered 7, after V lost 4 bases and J lost 4 bases. From germline, CDR1 is SGHRS and CDR2 YFSETQ.

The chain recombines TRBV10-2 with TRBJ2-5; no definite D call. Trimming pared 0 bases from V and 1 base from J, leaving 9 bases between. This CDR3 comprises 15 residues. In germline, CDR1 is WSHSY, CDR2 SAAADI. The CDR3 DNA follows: TGCGCCAGCAGTGAGTCGGTAGCCGGCCAAGAGACCCAGTACTTC. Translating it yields CASSESVAGQETQYF.